Presented here are 20 T cell receptor beta chains from one specimen sequenced in a study of T-cell reconstitution after alpha-beta-depleted transplantation in children. Unique molecular identifiers were built into the TCRbeta library. MiXCR, run by TCRdb on the PCR reads, gives a single entry per CDR3 protein. Of about 470,000 distinct CDR3 sequences in the sample, around 46% were seen once. The sequencing used PBMCs, collected before TCRalphabeta/CD19-depleted stem cell transplant. Receptor source: a girl between 2 and 10 years old with aplastic anemia, due to receive a stem cell transplant.

This clonotype was seen a single time. CDR3 bases: TGTGCCATCAGCGACCGGGACAGGGATTTGGAGACCCAGTACTTC. This translates into CAISDRDRDLETQYF. The chain recombines TRBV10-3 with TRBJ2-5, with 9 bases lining up with TRBD1. The CDR3 runs to 15 residues. The V and J ends lost 6 bases and 5 bases, in that order; junction bases with no gene match: 10. CDR1 ENHRY and CDR2 SYGVKD come from the germline V gene.

The table lists this clonotype with many counts. The rearrangement links TRBV19 to TRBJ1-1, with D possibly matching TRBD1 (6 bases). Trimming left V 6 bases short and J 1 base short, with 15 bases between. The CDR3 consists of 15 residues. Germline CDR1 reads LNHDA; CDR2 reads SQIVND (reference sequence). CDR3 nucleotide sequence: TGTGCCAGTAGGGGGGCAGGGGTTAAGAACACTGAAGCTTTCTTT. It yields the protein CASRGAGVKNTEAFF.

This chain uses TRBV6-1 with TRBJ2-2, with TRBD1 matching over 7 bases. Germline CDR1 and CDR2: MNHNS and SASEGT. The CDR3 spans 16 residues. The V segment lost 8 bases and the J segment 7 bases; nucleotides outside the gene matches: 16. In DNA form, the CDR3 reads TGTGCCAGCCGGTTAAAACCCAGGGGGATGAGCGGGGAGCTGTTTTTT. This gives the protein CASRLKPRGMSGELFF.

The J gene is TRBJ2-3, the V gene TRBV20-1; 15 bases are shared with TRBD2. V lost 5 bases to trimming and J lost 5 bases; unmatched junction nucleotides: 8. In germline, CDR1 is DFQATT, CDR2 SNEGSKA (reference sequence). The CDR3 covers 16 residues. CDR3 nucleotide sequence: TGCAGTGCTTCTCGGACTAGCGGGAGGGGGGGAGATACGCAGTATTTT. Its protein is CSASRTSGRGGDTQYF.

This clonotype was found many times. This chain joins TRBV5-1 and TRBJ2-1; 10 nucleotides align to TRBD2. The CDR3 runs 15 residues. V shed 4 bases, J shed 2 bases, and the junction held 3 bases outside the gene matches. Per the germline V gene, CDR1 is SGHRS and CDR2 is YFSETQ. The CDR3 loop reads CASSPLAGAYNEQFF. As DNA, the CDR3 is TGCGCCAGCAGCCCTCTAGCGGGAGCCTACAATGAGCAGTTCTTC.

The chain has TRBV9 and TRBJ1-3; the D is unclear. Per germline, CDR1 SGDLS and CDR2 YYNGEE. This CDR3 is built from 11 residues. V was pared by 7 bases and J by 5 bases, with 7 bases between. As DNA, the CDR3 is TGTGCCAGCCGCGGTCGAAACACCATATATTTT. As protein: CASRGRNTIYF.

The gene calls are TRBV7-2 and TRBJ2-3; D is perhaps TRBD2 (5 bases). V was pared by 5 bases and J by 6 bases, with 21 bases between. This CDR3 is 16 amino acids long. Germline V gene sequence: CDR1 SGHTA, CDR2 FQGNSA. This CDR3 reads CASSTRLTGSRDTQYF. The CDR3 nucleotides are TGTGCCAGCAGCACACGACTAACGGGATCTAGGGATACGCAGTATTTT.

This clonotype has ten or more counts. The chain carries TRBV4-2 and TRBJ2-1; tentative D call: TRBD2 (5 bases). Germline-derived CDR1 and CDR2 are LGHNA and YNFKEQ. The CDR3 has 12 amino acids. V was clipped by 2 bases and J by 7 bases, with 6 bases between them. CDR3 coding DNA: TGTGCCAGCAGCCAAAGGGAGAATGAGCAGTTCTTC. Protein: CASSQRENEQFF.

The chain couples TRBV10-1 to TRBJ2-3; D not certain. The CDR3 sequence is 14 residues long. The germline V gene has CDR1 WNHNN and CDR2 SYGVQD (reference sequence). Trimming removed 0 bases from V and 5 bases from J, with 9 bases in between. The CDR3 sequence is CASSESASGDTQYF. CDR3 sequence (DNA): TGCGCCAGCAGTGAGTCGGCCAGTGGAGATACGCAGTATTTT.

This clonotype appeared a few times. The chain recombines TRBV28 with TRBJ1-1; 9 nucleotides align to TRBD1. Germline assignment: CDR1 MDHEN and CDR2 SYDVKM. CDR3 size: 16 residues. V lost 4 bases, J lost 4 bases, and 10 bases stayed unmatched. CDR3 sequence reads: CASSSPGQGFGTEAFF. The CDR3 region has the DNA TGTGCCAGCAGTTCCCCGGGACAGGGTTTTGGCACTGAAGCTTTCTTT.

This chain connects TRBV5-1 to TRBJ2-7; 7 bases match TRBD2. V lost 0 bases and J lost 3; bases outside the gene matches: 12. This CDR3 comprises 17 residues. The germline V gene has CDR1 SGHRS and CDR2 YFSETQ. The CDR3 DNA reads as TGCGCCAGCAGCTTGGGGTTGGCGACGTGGGAGGGCTACGAGCAGTACTTC. This codes for CASSLGLATWEGYEQYF.

V is TRBV5-5 and J is TRBJ1-1, with 7 nucleotides matching TRBD1. With 4 bases clipped from V and 4 bases from J, the junction kept 10 bases outside the gene matches. This CDR3 has 15 residues. CDR1 and CDR2 (germline): SGHKS, YYEKEE (reference sequence). The CDR3 DNA follows: TGTGCCAGCAGCCATCCTGACAGGGATGGCACTGAAGCTTTCTTT. Translated, it gives CASSHPDRDGTEAFF.

The chain links TRBV20-1 to TRBJ1-2; D uncertain. V was trimmed by 4 bases and J by 5 bases, leaving 5 bases between them. The CDR3 loop spans 10 amino acids. The germline V gene encodes CDR1 DFQATT and CDR2 SNEGSKA (reference sequence). The CDR3 bases are TGCAGTGCTAAGGAGTATGGCTACACCTTC. As protein: CSAKEYGYTF.

The V gene is TRBV15, the J gene TRBJ2-5; 7 bases agree with TRBD2. Per germline, CDR1 LNHNV and CDR2 YYDKDF (reference sequence). CDR3 length: 17 amino acids. After removal of 3 bases from V and 5 bases from J, the junction contained 15 bases not matched to a gene. The DNA of the CDR3 is TGTGCCACCAGCAGTTCCCCGGGACTAATGGGAAGGGAGACCCAGTACTTC. It specifies CATSSSPGLMGRETQYF. Combining the CDR3 with reference TRBV15 and TRBJ2-5 gives the whole variable domain DAMVIQNPRYQVTQFGKPVTLSCSQTLNHNVMYWYQQKSSQAPKLLFHYYDKDFNNEADTPDNFQSRRPNTSFCFLDIRSPGLGDTAMYLCATSSSPGLMGRETQYFGPGTRLLVL.

The gene calls are TRBV29-1 and TRBJ1-2, with D unresolved. Trimming removed 3 bases from V and 0 bases from J, with 11 bases in between. Germline CDR1 is SQVTM and CDR2 is ANQGSEA. The CDR3 runs 14 residues. The DNA of the CDR3 is TGCAGCGTTGACGGCAGGCAAACTAACTATGGCTACACCTTC. As protein: CSVDGRQTNYGYTF.

This clonotype was seen only a few times. The V call is TRBV24-1, the J call TRBJ2-5; D gene ambiguous. The germline V gene encodes CDR1 KGHDR and CDR2 SFDVKD. The CDR3 totals 15 residues. Trimming took off 4 bases at V and 1 base at J, with 12 bases between the two ends. CDR3 bases: TGTGCCACCAGTGACCCCACTACGGCCCAAGAGACCCAGTACTTC. It translates to CATSDPTTAQETQYF.

This clonotype occurred many times. This sequence joins TRBV25-1 and TRBJ1-3, with TRBD1 as a possible D gene (5 bases). The CDR3 length is 15 residues. The germline CDR1 and CDR2 sequences are MGHDK and SYGVNS. V dropped 5 bases and J dropped 3 bases, with 14 bases sitting between them. The CDR3 DNA follows: TGTGCCAGCAGTAGGTCGGAGGGGCGTGGAAACACCATATATTTT. Protein sequence: CASSRSEGRGNTIYF.

The chain employs TRBV7-9 and TRBJ2-5; tentatively, D is TRBD2 (6 bases). Trimming removed 5 bases at V and 2 bases at J, with 12 bases between. In germline, CDR1 is SEHNR, CDR2 FQNEAQ (reference sequence). The CDR3 consists of 14 residues. CDR3: CASSLQLAQETQYF. The CDR3 DNA reads TGTGCCAGCAGCCTCCAACTAGCTCAAGAGACCCAGTACTTC.

This clonotype has ten or more counts. This chain joins TRBV20-1 and TRBJ2-1; 8 bases are a match to TRBD2. The CDR3 covers 15 residues. Germline V lookup: CDR1 DFQATT, CDR2 SNEGSKA (reference sequence). J was trimmed by 7 bases and V by 1 base; bases with no gene match: 9. The CDR3 protein is CSARGLVAGTNEQFF. The CDR3, as DNA: TGCAGTGCTAGAGGTTTGGTAGCGGGAACGAATGAGCAGTTCTTC.

This clonotype was counted at least ten times. The chain carries TRBV28 and TRBJ2-1, with TRBD2 matching over 14 bases. Germline V gene sequence: CDR1 MDHEN, CDR2 SYDVKM. The length of the CDR3 is 14 residues. Unmatched junction bases numbered 4, after V lost 6 bases and J lost 9 bases. CDR3 amino acids: CASSPGLAGVEQFF. The CDR3 DNA is TGTGCCAGCAGCCCGGGACTAGCGGGAGTTGAGCAGTTCTTC.